One and the same sample provided the 27 T cell receptor beta chains below, sequenced in a study of vaccination and CD4 T cells after COVID-19. The Oncomine TCR Beta short-read assay sequenced DNA from cultured CD4+ T cells. Someone extracted genomic DNA from cultured CD4+ T cells. TCRdb called the PCR reads again in MiXCR, with one record for every CDR3 protein. The data hold fewer than 10,000 distinct CDR3 sequences, with about 35% observed a single time. Treatment described: roughly ten-day PBMC culture with coronavirus spike peptide pools or control peptides (ViraFEST assay). Harvesting of the unexposed donor's CD4+ T cells predated the COVID-19 pandemic (2011-2018). Their antigen targets remain unknown. The specimen sequenced was CD4+ T cells from blood, cultured in vitro. Receptors were obtained from a human donor in good health.

This chain links TRBV11-3 with TRBJ2-1; D unclear. The CDR3 has 12 amino acids. The germline gives CDR1 SGHNT, CDR2 YENEEA. V lost 3 bases to trimming and J lost 9 bases, with 9 bases between them. CDR3 residues: CASSLSSVEQFF. CDR3 nucleotide sequence: TGTGCCAGCAGCTTGTCCAGTGTTGAGCAGTTCTTC.

The chain combines TRBV19 with TRBJ2-1, with no clear D. Germline V CDR1 and CDR2: LNHDA, SQIVND (reference sequence). V shed 5 bases and J shed 2 bases, with 19 bases lying between them. This CDR3 has 17 residues. The CDR3 nucleotides are TGTGCCAGTAGTCCCCAGTCCTCGCAGGTGACCTACAATGAGCAGTTCTTC. Translating it yields CASSPQSSQVTYNEQFF. The whole variable domain, filled in from reference TRBV19 and TRBJ2-1, reads DGGITQSPKYLFRKEGQNVTLSCEQNLNHDAMYWYRQDPGQGLRLIYYSQIVNDFQKGDIAEGYSVSREKKESFPLTVTSAQKNPTAFYLCASSPQSSQVTYNEQFFGPGTRLTVL.

This clonotype appeared a few times. This chain uses TRBV20-1 with TRBJ2-7, with 10 bases aligning to TRBD1. The CDR3 spans 14 residues. Germline CDR1 and CDR2: DFQATT and SNEGSKA (reference sequence). Trimming at V came to 2 bases and at J to 2 bases, leaving 3 bases not matched to a gene. The CDR3, as DNA: TGCAGTGCTAGACCCGGGACAGGGGCCTACGAGCAGTACTTC. It encodes CSARPGTGAYEQYF.

The count of this clonotype is one. The V call is TRBV5-1, the J call TRBJ2-7; the D gene is possibly TRBD2 (5 bases). Germline CDR1 reads SGHRS; CDR2 reads YFSETQ. The CDR3 is made up of 14 amino acids. Trimming removed 3 bases at V and 2 bases at J, with 12 bases between. The CDR3 region has the DNA TGCGCCAGCAGCTCGCTGAGCGGCCCCTACGAGCAGTACTTC. Protein product: CASSSLSGPYEQYF.

The chain has TRBV6-1 and TRBJ2-7; TRBD1 or TRBD2 may be the D gene (7 bases each). This CDR3 spans 15 amino acids. Trimming stripped 7 bases from V and 6 bases from J, with 22 bases between. Germline V gene data show CDR1 as MNHNS and CDR2 as SASEGT. Here the CDR3 DNA reads TGTGCCAGCACCTCCAGGGGGGCGGGAGCAGGCGAGCAGTACTTC. The encoded protein is CASTSRGAGAGEQYF.

This clonotype was seen only a few times. This rearrangement joins TRBV10-1 to TRBJ1-1, with 8 nucleotides matching TRBD1. Trimming removed 8 bases from V and 3 bases from J; junction bases left unmatched: 11. The CDR3 totals 15 residues. The germline V gene encodes CDR1 WNHNN and CDR2 SYGVQD (reference sequence). For the CDR3, the DNA is TGCGCCAGCCCTGAAGGCCCGGGACAGGACACTGAAGCTTTCTTT. Amino acid sequence: CASPEGPGQDTEAFF.

V and J are TRBV2 and TRBJ2-7; tentative D call: TRBD1 (5 bases). This CDR3 is 14 amino acids long. Germline CDR1 reads SNHLY; CDR2 reads FYNNEI. V dropped 2 bases and J dropped 1 base, with 9 bases sitting between them. CDR3 sequence (DNA): TGTGCCAGCAGTGAACAGGGTATATCCTACGAGCAGTACTTC. This sequence encodes CASSEQGISYEQYF.

The chain carries TRBV10-3 and TRBJ1-2; possibly TRBD1 for D (6 bases). The germline gives CDR1 ENHRY, CDR2 SYGVKD. Deletions cut 0 bases from V and 0 bases from J, with 8 bases between. The CDR3 is 15 residues long. CDR3 region: CAISESRTANYGYTF. The CDR3 region has the DNA TGTGCCATCAGTGAGTCCCGGACAGCTAACTATGGCTACACCTTC.

The rearrangement links TRBV7-2 to TRBJ1-1, with a tentative D call TRBD1 (6 bases). V shed 2 bases and J shed 2 bases, with 12 bases lying between them. Germline-derived CDR1 and CDR2 are SGHTA and FQGNSA. The CDR3 covers 15 residues. The CDR3 coding sequence is TGTGCCAGCAGCTTACTTCGGACAGCCAACACTGAAGCTTTCTTT. Its protein is CASSLLRTANTEAFF.

This chain uses TRBV4-1 with TRBJ2-1, with a possible D match to TRBD2 (5 bases). Germline values: CDR1 MGHRA, CDR2 YSYEKL. The CDR3 spans 16 residues. Trimming pared 3 bases from V and 0 bases from J, leaving 12 bases between. The CDR3 here is CASSHLDLISYNEQFF. In DNA, the CDR3 is TGCGCCAGCAGCCACCTGGACTTGATCTCCTACAATGAGCAGTTCTTC.

This clonotype appeared a few times. The J gene is TRBJ2-7, the V gene TRBV20-1; 8 bases align to TRBD2. This CDR3 comprises 14 residues. The germline gives CDR1 DFQATT, CDR2 SNEGSKA (reference sequence). After removal of 5 bases from V and 6 bases from J, the junction contained 12 bases not matched to a gene. CDR3 nucleotides: TGCAGTGCTGGGAGATCGGGAGGGCCTTTCGAGCAGTACTTC. Encoded protein: CSAGRSGGPFEQYF.

The gene calls are TRBV27 and TRBJ2-7; TRBD2 agrees at 14 bases. The CDR3 sequence is 18 residues long. CDR1 and CDR2 from the germline V gene are MNHEY and SMNVEV (reference sequence). The V gene end was trimmed by 6 bases and the J gene end by 3 bases; junction bases not matched to a gene: 13. Written as DNA, the CDR3 is TGTGCCAGCAGATTAACGGGACTAGCGGGAGTCCTGGTCTACGAGCAGTACTTC. It is translated as CASRLTGLAGVLVYEQYF.

This clonotype was seen only once. The CDR3 DNA reads TGTGCCAGCAGCGCTTTGTCGCGGGAAGACGAGCAGTACTTC. It encodes CASSALSREDEQYF. The chain has TRBV7-3 and TRBJ2-7, with D perhaps matching TRBD2 (6 bases). The CDR3 is 14 residues long. V dropped 5 bases and J dropped 5 bases, with 16 bases sitting between them. In germline, CDR1 is SGHTA, CDR2 FQGTGA.

The rearrangement links TRBV27 to TRBJ1-3; D call uncertain. Per germline, CDR1 MNHEY and CDR2 SMNVEV (reference sequence). Trimming left V 0 bases short and J 0 bases short, with 6 bases between. This CDR3 comprises 15 residues. The CDR3 coding sequence is TGTGCCAGCAGTTTATCGGGCCGCTCTGGAAACACCATATATTTT. It specifies CASSLSGRSGNTIYF.

The chain recombines TRBV7-2 with TRBJ2-1; D is unresolved. The germline V gene encodes CDR1 SGHTA and CDR2 FQGNSA. The CDR3 loop spans 14 amino acids. The ends were cut back, 1 base at V and 0 bases at J, with 4 bases in the middle. As DNA, the CDR3 is TGTGCCAGCAGCTTAGGCTTCTCCTACAATGAGCAGTTCTTC. Translation gives CASSLGFSYNEQFF. The full variable domain, with the rest looked up from reference TRBV7-2 and TRBJ2-1, is GAGVSQSPSNKVTEKGKDVELRCDPISGHTALYWYRQSLGQGLEFLIYFQGNSAPDKSGLPSDRFSAERTGGSVSTLTIQRTQQEDSAVYLCASSLGFSYNEQFFGPGTRLTVL.

As for this clonotype: The junction does not match germline at one end; this may be a read error. V and J are TRBV7-7 and TRBJ2-1; no clear D gene. Looked up from germline, CDR1 is SSHAT and CDR2 is FNYEAQ (reference sequence). The CDR3 totals 16 residues. The CDR3 DNA reads TGTGCTAGCAGCTTAGGCTCTGCAAGCTCCTACAATGAGCAGTTCTTC. The encoded protein is CASSLGSASSYNEQFF.

This clonotype showed up just a few times. V and J are TRBV6-5 and TRBJ1-2, with D tentatively TRBD1 (5 bases). Germline loops: CDR1 MNHEY, CDR2 SVGAGI. The V end lost 0 bases, the J end lost 7 bases, and 18 bases lay between the germline ends. CDR3 length: 16 residues. CDR3: CASSYSKEGRRFGYTF. The DNA of the CDR3 is TGTGCCAGCAGTTACTCGAAGGAGGGGCGACGGTTTGGCTACACCTTC.

The rearrangement joins TRBV20-1 to TRBJ2-7; weak D call: TRBD2 (6 bases). The germline V gene encodes CDR1 DFQATT and CDR2 SNEGSKA (reference sequence). Deletions cut 5 bases from V and 0 bases from J, with 8 bases between. The CDR3 length is 12 residues. The CDR3 region has the DNA TGCAGTGCTCGGGGGAACTCCTACGAGCAGTACTTC. This codes for CSARGNSYEQYF.

Only a few counts were recorded for this clonotype. The chain uses TRBV6-1 and TRBJ1-6; D may be TRBD1 (5 bases). Germline V gene lookup returns CDR1 MNHNS and CDR2 SASEGT. The V and J ends lost 11 bases and 8 bases respectively, with 16 bases between them. This CDR3 contains 13 residues. The chain's CDR3 is CAARDGGDSPLHF. The CDR3 DNA is TGTGCCGCCAGGGACGGAGGGGATTCACCCCTCCACTTT.

This clonotype was observed a few times. V is TRBV7-9 and J is TRBJ1-1; D uncertain. Germline V gives CDR1 SEHNR, CDR2 FQNEAQ (reference sequence). The V end was cut by 3 bases, the J end by 2 bases, with 7 bases between. CDR3 size: 13 residues. The CDR3 loop is CASSFSGNTEAFF. The CDR3 DNA follows: TGTGCCAGCAGCTTCTCTGGCAACACTGAAGCTTTCTTT.

A few counts support this clonotype. The chain couples TRBV20-1 to TRBJ1-1; D not certain. Germline CDR1 DFQATT, CDR2 SNEGSKA (reference sequence). The V gene lost 0 bases and the J gene lost 8 bases, with 7 bases spanning the gap. The CDR3 is made up of 11 amino acids. CDR3 coding DNA: TGCAGTGCTAGAGATCTAACAGAAGCTTTCTTT. It encodes CSARDLTEAFF.

The chain employs TRBV11-2 and TRBJ2-1; TRBD2 agrees at 7 bases. This CDR3 spans 16 amino acids. Germline V gene lookup returns CDR1 SGHAT and CDR2 FQNNGV. V lost 5 bases, J lost 7 bases, and 14 bases stayed unmatched. In nucleotides, the CDR3 is TGTGCCAGCAGCCCCCCCCGGGCGGGAGAAAGGAATGAGCAGTTCTTC. Protein: CASSPPRAGERNEQFF. Based on the CDR3 plus reference TRBV11-2 and TRBJ2-1, the full variable domain is EAGVAQSPRYKIIEKRQSVAFWCNPISGHATLYWYQQILGQGPKLLIQFQNNGVVDDSQLPKDRFSAERLKGVDSTLKIQPAKLEDSAVYLCASSPPRAGERNEQFFGPGTRLTVL.

This clonotype came up a few times. The DNA for the CDR3 is TGTGCCAGCAGTTACTCGGGCGGGAGGGCAAGAGGGGAGACCCAGTACTTC. It yields the protein CASSYSGGRARGETQYF. This sequence joins TRBV6-5 and TRBJ2-5; 9 nucleotides line up with TRBD2. V gave up 0 bases and J gave up 5 bases; unmatched junction bases: 10. Germline values: CDR1 MNHEY, CDR2 SVGAGI. The CDR3 has 17 amino acids.

The rearrangement joins TRBV18 to TRBJ2-3; D is ambiguous. The CDR3 length is 11 residues. Trimming left V 2 bases short and J 5 bases short, with 2 bases between. The V gene's germline CDR1 is KGHSH and CDR2 LQKENI. This CDR3 is CASSPGDTQYF. The CDR3 bases are TGTGCCAGCTCACCAGGAGATACGCAGTATTTT.

This clonotype has only a few counts. The chain recombines TRBV7-8 with TRBJ1-1; D is possibly TRBD1 (6 bases). The V gene lost 8 bases and the J gene lost 5 bases, with 15 bases spanning the gap. Germline CDR1 and CDR2: SGHVS and FQNEAQ. The CDR3 is 13 amino acids. The CDR3 loop is CASGLQGGTEAFF. DNA for the CDR3: TGTGCCAGCGGATTACAGGGAGGGACTGAAGCTTTCTTT.

The sample holds a few counts of this clonotype. The V call is TRBV20-1, the J call TRBJ2-7, with 8 bases that match TRBD2. The CDR3 runs to 15 residues. V trimming: 0 bases; J trimming: 1 base; junction bases outside the gene matches: 5. The V gene's germline CDR1 is DFQATT and CDR2 SNEGSKA (reference sequence). The CDR3 bases are TGCAGTGCTAGAGATCCAACTAGCGGATCCTACGAGCAGTACTTC. Translated: CSARDPTSGSYEQYF.

In its sample, this clonotype ranks as medium-sized. The J gene is TRBJ1-5, the V gene TRBV20-1, with a possible D match to TRBD1 (6 bases). Germline V gene sequence: CDR1 DFQATT, CDR2 SNEGSKA (reference sequence). With 6 bases removed from V and 0 bases from J, the gap between germline ends came to 18 bases. CDR3 length: 16 amino acids. The CDR3 here is CSARGQGLYSNQPQHF. Here the CDR3 DNA reads TGCAGTGCCCGGGGGCAGGGGCTTTATAGCAATCAGCCCCAGCATTTT.